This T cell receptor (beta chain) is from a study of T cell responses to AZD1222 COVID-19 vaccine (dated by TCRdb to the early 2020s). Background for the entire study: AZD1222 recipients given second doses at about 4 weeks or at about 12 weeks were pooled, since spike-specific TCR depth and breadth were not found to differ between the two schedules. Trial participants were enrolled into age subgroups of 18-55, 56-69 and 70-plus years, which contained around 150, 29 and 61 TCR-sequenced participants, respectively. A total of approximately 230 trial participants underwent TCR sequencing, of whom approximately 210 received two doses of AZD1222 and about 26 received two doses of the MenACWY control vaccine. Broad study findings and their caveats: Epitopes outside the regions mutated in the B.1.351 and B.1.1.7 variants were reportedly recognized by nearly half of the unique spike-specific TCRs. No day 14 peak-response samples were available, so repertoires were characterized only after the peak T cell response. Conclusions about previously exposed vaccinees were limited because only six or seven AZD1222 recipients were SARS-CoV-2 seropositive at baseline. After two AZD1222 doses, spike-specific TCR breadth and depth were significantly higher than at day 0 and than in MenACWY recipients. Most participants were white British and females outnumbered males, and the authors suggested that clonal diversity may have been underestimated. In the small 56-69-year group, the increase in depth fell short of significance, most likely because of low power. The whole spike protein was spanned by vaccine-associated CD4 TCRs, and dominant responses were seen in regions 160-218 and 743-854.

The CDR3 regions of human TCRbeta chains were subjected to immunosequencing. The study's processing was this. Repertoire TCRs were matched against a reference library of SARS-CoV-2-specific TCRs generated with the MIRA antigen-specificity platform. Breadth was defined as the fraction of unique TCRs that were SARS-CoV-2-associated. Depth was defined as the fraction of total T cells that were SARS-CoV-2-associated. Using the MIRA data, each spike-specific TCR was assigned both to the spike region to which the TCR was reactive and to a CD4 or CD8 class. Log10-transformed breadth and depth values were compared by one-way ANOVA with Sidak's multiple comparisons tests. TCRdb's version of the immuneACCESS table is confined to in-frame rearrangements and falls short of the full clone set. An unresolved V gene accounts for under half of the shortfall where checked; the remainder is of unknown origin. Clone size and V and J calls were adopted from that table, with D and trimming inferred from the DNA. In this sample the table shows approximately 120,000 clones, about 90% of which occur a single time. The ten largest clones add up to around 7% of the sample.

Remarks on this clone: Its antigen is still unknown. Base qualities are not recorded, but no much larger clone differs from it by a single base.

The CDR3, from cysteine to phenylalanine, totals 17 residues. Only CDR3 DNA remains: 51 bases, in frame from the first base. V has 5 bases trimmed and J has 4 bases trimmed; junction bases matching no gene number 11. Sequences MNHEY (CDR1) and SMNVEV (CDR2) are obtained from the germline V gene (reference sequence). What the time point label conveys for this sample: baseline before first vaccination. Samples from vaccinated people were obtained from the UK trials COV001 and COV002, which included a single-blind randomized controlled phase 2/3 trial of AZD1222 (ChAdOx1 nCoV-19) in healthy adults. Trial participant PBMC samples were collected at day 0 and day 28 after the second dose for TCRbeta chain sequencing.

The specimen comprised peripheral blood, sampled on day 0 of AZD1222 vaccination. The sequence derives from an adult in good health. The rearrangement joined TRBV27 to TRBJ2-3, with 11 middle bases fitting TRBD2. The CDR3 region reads CASSTRLAGIVPDTQYF. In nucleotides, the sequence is TGTGCCAGCAGTACCCGACTAGCGGGAATTGTCCCAGATACGCAGTATTTT.